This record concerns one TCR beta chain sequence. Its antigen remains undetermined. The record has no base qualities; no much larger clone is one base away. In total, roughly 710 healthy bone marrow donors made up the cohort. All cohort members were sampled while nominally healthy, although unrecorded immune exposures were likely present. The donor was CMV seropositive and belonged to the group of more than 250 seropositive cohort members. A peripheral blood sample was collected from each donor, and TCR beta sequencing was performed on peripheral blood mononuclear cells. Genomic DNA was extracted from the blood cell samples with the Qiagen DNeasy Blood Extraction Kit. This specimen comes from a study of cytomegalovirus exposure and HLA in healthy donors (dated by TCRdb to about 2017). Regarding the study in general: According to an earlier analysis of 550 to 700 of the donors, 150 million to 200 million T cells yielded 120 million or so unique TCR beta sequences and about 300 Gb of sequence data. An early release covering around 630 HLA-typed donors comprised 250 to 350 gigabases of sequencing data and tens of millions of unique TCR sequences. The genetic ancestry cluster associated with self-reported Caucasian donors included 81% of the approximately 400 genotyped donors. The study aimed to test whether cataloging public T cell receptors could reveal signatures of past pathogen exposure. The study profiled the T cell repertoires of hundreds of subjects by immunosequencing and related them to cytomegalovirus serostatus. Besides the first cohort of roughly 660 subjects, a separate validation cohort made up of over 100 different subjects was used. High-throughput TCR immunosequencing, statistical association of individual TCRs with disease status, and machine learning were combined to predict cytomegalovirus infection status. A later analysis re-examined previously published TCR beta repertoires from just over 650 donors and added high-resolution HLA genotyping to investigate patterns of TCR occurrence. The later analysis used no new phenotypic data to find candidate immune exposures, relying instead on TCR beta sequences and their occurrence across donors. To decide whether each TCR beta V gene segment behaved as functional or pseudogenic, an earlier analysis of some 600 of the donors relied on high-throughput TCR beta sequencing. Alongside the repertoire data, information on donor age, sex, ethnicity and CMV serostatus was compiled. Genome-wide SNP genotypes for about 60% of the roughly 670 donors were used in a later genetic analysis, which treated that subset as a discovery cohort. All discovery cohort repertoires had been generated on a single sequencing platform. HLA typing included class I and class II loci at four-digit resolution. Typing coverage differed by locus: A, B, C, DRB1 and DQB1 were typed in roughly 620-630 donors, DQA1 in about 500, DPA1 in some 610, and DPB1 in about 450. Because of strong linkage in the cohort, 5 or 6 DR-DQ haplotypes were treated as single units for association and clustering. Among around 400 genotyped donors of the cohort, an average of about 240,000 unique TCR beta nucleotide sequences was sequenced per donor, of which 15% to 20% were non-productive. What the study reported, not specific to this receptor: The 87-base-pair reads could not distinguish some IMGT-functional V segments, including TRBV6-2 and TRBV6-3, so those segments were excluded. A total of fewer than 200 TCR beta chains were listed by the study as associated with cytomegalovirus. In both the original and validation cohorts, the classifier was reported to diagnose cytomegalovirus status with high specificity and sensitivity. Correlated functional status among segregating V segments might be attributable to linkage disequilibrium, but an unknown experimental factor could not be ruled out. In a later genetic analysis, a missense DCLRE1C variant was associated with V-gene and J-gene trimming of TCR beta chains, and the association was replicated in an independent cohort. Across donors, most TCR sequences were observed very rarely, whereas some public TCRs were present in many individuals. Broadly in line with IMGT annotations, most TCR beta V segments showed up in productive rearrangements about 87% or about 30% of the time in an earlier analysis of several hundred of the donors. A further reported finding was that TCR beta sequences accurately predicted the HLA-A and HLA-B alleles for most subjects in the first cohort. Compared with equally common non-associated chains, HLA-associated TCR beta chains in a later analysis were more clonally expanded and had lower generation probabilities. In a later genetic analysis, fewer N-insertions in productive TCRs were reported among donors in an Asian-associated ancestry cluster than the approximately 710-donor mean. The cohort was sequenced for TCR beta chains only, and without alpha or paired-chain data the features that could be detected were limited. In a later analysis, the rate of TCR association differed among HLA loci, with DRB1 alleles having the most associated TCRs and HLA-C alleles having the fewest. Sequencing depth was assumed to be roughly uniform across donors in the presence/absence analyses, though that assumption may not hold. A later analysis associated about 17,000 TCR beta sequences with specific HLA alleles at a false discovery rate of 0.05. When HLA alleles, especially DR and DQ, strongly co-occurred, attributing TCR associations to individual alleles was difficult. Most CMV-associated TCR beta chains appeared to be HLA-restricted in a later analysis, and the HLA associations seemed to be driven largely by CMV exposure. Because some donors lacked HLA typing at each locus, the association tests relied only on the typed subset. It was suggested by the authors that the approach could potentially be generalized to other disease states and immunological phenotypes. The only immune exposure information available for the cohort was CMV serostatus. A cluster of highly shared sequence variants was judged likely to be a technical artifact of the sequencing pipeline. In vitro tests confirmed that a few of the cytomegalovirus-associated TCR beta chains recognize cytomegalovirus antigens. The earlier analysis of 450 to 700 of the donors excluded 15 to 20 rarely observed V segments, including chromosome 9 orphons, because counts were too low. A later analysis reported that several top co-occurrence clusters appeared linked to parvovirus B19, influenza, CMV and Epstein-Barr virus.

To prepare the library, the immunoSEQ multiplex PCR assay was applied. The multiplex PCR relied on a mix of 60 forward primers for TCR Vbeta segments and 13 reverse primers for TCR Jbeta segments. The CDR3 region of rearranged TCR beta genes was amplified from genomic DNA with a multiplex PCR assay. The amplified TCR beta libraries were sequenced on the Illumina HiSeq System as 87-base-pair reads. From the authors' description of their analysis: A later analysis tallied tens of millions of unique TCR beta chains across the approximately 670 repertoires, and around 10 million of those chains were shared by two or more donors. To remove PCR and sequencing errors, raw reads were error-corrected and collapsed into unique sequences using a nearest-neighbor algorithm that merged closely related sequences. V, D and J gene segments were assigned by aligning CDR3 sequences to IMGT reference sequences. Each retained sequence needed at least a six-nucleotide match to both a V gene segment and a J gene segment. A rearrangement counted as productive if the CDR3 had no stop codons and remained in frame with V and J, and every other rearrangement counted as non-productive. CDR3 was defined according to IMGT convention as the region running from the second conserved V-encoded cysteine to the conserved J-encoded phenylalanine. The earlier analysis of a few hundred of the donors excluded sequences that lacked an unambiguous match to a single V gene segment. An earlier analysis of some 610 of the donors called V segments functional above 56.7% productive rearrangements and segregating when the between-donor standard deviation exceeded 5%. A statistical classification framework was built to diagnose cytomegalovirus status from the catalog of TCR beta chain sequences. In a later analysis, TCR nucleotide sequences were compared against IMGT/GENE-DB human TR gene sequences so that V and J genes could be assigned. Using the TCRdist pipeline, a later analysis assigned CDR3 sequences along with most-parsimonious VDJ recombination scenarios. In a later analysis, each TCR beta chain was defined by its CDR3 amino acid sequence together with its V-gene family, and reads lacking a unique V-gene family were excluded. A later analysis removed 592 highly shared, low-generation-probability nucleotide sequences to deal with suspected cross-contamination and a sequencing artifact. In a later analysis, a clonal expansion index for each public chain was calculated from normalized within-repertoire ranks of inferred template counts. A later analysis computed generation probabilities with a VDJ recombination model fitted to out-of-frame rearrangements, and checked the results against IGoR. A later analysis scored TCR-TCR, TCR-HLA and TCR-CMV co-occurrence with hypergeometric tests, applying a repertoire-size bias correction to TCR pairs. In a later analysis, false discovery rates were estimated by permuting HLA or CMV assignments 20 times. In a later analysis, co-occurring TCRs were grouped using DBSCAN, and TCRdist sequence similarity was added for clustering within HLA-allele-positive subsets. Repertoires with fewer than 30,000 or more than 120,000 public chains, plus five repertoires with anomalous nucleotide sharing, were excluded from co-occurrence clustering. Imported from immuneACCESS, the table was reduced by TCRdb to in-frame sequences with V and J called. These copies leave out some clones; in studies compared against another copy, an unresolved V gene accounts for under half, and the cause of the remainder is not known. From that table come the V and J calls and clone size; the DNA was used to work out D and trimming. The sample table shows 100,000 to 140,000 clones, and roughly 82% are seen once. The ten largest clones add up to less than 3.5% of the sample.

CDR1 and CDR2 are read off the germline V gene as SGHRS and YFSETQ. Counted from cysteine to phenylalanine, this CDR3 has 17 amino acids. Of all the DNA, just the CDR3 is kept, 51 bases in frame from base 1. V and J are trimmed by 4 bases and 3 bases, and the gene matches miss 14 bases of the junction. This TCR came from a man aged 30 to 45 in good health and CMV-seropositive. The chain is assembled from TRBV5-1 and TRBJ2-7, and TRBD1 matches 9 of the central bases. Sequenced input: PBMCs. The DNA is TGCGCCAGCAGCCTTACAGGGGGCCAGTCCCGTATCTACGAGCAGTACTTC. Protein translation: CASSLTGGQSRIYEQYF. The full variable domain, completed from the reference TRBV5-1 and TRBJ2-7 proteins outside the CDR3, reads KAGVTQTPRYLIKTRGQQVTLSCSPISGHRSVSWYQQTPGQGLQFLFEYFSETQRNKGNFPGRFSGRQFSNSRSEMNVSTLELGDSALYLCASSLTGGQSRIYEQYFGPGTRLTVT.